The 9 T cell receptor beta chains listed next were all sequenced from one sample in a study of T cells after yellow fever vaccination. TCRdb recomputed calls from the 5' RACE reads with MiXCR, one row per CDR3 protein. Of about 210,000 distinct CDR3 sequences listed, approximately 3% are singletons. The source material was CD4+ T cells sorted from PBMCs, sampled 10 days after the yellow fever booster vaccination. The receptors derive from a man aged 18 to 29 who received the YFV17D yellow fever vaccine.

This clonotype was counted between two and nine times. V usage is TRBV7-2 and J usage is TRBJ1-6; TRBD1 agrees at 8 bases. The germline CDR1 and CDR2 sequences are SGHTA and FQGNSA. The CDR3 is 16 residues long. Trimming cost V 4 bases and J 9 bases; bases outside gene matches: 11. CDR3 sequence reads: CASSSNSDRVSSPLHF. Written as DNA, the CDR3 is TGTGCCAGCAGCTCTAACTCGGACAGGGTGTCTTCACCCCTCCACTTT.

There are many counts of this clonotype. The chain has TRBV15 and TRBJ2-1; D may be TRBD2 (5 bases). There are 16 residues in the CDR3. V was trimmed by 5 bases and J by 2 bases, leaving 16 bases between them. The germline V gene encodes CDR1 LNHNV and CDR2 YYDKDF (reference sequence). CDR3 in DNA: TGTGCCACCAGCGGACGAGCCGGGGTCACCTACAATGAGCAGTTCTTC. As protein: CATSGRAGVTYNEQFF.

Only a few counts were recorded for this clonotype. J is TRBJ2-3 and V is TRBV4-2, with TRBD2 matching 8 bases. CDR1 and CDR2 (germline): LGHNA, YNFKEQ. This CDR3 is built from 16 residues. Trimming removed 3 bases from V and 3 bases from J; junction bases left unmatched: 8. The CDR3 DNA reads as TGTGCCAGCAGCCAGGCACAACGGGGGGGGACAGATACGCAGTATTTT. Protein product: CASSQAQRGGTDTQYF.

The chain combines TRBV29-1 with TRBJ2-7, with 7 bases identical to TRBD1. V dropped 8 bases and J dropped 4; count of bases not matched to a gene: 8. In germline, CDR1 is SQVTM, CDR2 ANQGSEA. This CDR3 has 12 amino acids. CDR3 sequence reads: CSYRQGRYEQYF. In DNA, the CDR3 is TGCAGCTATAGACAGGGTCGATACGAGCAGTACTTC.

The gene calls are TRBV18 and TRBJ1-6, with D possibly being TRBD1 (6 bases). The CDR3 spans 15 residues. V gave up 0 bases and J gave up 6 bases, with 9 bases separating them. CDR1 is KGHSH, CDR2 LQKENI, per germline. The CDR3 DNA reads as TGTGCCAGCTCACCACCGGAAGGGGGTAATTCACCCCTCCACTTT. As protein: CASSPPEGGNSPLHF.

This clonotype was found a few times. The V gene is TRBV7-2, the J gene TRBJ1-2, with D possibly TRBD1 on 5 matching bases. Trimming cost V 5 bases and J 8 bases, with 15 bases left between them. CDR3 length equals 13 residues. Germline V gives CDR1 SGHTA, CDR2 FQGNSA. CDR3 loop: CASSAYRTNGYTF. CDR3 DNA sequence: TGTGCCAGCAGCGCGTATAGGACAAACGGCTACACCTTC. The whole variable domain, remainder taken from reference TRBV7-2 and TRBJ1-2, is GAGVSQSPSNKVTEKGKDVELRCDPISGHTALYWYRQSLGQGLEFLIYFQGNSAPDKSGLPSDRFSAERTGGSVSTLTIQRTQQEDSAVYLCASSAYRTNGYTFGSGTRLTVV.

The chain combines TRBV7-9 with TRBJ2-2, with 7 bases fitting TRBD2. CDR3 length equals 14 residues. CDR1 is SEHNR, CDR2 FQNEAQ, per germline (reference sequence). Trimming at V came to 0 bases and at J to 5 bases, leaving 0 bases not matched to a gene. The CDR3 DNA follows: TGTGCCAGCAGCTTAGCGCGGGGGACCGGGGAGCTGTTTTTT. It codes for CASSLARGTGELFF.

In its sample, this clonotype was seen a few times. The rearrangement uses TRBV5-1 and TRBJ2-3; 10 nucleotides agree with TRBD1. CDR1 is SGHRS, CDR2 YFSETQ, per germline. The CDR3 totals 17 residues. Losses at the gene ends were 0 bases for V and 5 bases for J; bases not matched to a gene: 9. The CDR3 sequence is CASSLAQGTGVKDTQYF. The CDR3 coding sequence is TGCGCCAGCAGCTTGGCCCAGGGGACAGGGGTTAAAGATACGCAGTATTTT.

There are many counts of this clonotype. V gene TRBV5-6 combines with J gene TRBJ2-5, with no clear D. Germline values: CDR1 SGHDT, CDR2 YYEEEE. Trimming took off 4 bases at V and 5 bases at J, with 12 bases between the two ends. This CDR3 is 13 amino acids long. The CDR3 reads CASSLVASETQYF. For the CDR3, the DNA is TGTGCCAGCAGCCTTGTGGCTTCTGAGACCCAGTACTTC.